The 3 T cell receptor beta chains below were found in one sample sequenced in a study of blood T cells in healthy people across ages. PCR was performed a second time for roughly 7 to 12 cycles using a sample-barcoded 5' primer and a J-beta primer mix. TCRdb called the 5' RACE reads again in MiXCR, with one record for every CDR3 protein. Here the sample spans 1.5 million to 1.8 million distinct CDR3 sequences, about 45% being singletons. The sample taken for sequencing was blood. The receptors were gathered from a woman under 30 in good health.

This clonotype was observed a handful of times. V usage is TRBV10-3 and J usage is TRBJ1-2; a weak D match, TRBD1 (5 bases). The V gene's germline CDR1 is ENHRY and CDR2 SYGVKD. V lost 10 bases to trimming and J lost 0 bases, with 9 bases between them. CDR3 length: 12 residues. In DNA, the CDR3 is TGTGCCAGTACAGGAGCTAACTATGGCTACACCTTC. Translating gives CASTGANYGYTF.

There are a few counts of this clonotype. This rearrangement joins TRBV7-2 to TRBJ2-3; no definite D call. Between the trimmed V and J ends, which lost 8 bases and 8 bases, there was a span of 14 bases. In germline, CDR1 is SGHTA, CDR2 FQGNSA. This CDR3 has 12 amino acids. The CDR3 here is CASGSQTSTQYF. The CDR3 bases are TGTGCCAGCGGCTCACAGACTTCTACGCAGTATTTT. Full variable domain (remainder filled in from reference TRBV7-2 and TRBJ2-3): GAGVSQSPSNKVTEKGKDVELRCDPISGHTALYWYRQSLGQGLEFLIYFQGNSAPDKSGLPSDRFSAERTGGSVSTLTIQRTQQEDSAVYLCASGSQTSTQYFGPGTRLTVL.

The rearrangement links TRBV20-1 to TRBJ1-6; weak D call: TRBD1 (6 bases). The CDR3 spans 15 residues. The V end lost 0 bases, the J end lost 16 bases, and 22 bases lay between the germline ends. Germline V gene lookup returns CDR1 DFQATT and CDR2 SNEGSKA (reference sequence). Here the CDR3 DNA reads TGCAGTGCTAGAGATCGTTCGGGGACAAGGGCTTTTCTCCACTTT. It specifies CSARDRSGTRAFLHF.